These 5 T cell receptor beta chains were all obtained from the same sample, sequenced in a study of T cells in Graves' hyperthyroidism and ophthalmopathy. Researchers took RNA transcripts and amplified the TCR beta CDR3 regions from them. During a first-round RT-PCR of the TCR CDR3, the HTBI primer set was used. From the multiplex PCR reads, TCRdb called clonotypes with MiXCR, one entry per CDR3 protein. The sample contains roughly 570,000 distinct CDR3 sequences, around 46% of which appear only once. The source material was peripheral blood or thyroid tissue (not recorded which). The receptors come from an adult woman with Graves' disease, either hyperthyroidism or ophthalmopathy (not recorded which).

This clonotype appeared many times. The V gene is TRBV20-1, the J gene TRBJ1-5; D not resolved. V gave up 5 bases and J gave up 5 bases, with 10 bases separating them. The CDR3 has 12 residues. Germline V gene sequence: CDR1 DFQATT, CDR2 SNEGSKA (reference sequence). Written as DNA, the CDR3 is TGCAGTGCTGTGGAGAGCTATCAGCCCCAGCATTTT. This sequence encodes CSAVESYQPQHF.

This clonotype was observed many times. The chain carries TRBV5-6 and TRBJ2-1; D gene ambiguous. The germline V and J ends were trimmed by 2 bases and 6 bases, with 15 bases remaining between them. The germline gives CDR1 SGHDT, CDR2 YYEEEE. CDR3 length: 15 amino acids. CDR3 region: CASSLSLLLVNEQFF. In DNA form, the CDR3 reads TGTGCCAGCAGCTTAAGTCTACTACTTGTCAATGAGCAGTTCTTC.

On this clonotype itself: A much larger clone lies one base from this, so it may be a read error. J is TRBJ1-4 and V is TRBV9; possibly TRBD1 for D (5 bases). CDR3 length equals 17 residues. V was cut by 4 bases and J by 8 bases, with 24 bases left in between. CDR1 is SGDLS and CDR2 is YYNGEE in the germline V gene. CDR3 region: CASSFPRDHRLREKLFF. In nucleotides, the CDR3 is TGTGCCAGCAGCTTCCCCCGGGACCACCGTTTAAGGGAAAAACTGTTTTTT.

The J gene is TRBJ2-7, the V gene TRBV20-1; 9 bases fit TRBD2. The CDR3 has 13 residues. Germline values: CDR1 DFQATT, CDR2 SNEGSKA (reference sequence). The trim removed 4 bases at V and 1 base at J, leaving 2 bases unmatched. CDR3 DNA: TGCAGTGCTAAGACTAGCGGTTCCTACGAGCAGTACTTC. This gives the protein CSAKTSGSYEQYF.

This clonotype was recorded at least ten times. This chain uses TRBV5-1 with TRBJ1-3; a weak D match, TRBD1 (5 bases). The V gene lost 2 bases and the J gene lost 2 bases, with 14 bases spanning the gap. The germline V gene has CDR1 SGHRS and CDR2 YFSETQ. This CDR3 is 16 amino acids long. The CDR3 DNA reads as TGCGCCAGCAGCTTAGCAGGGAACGGTGCTGGAAACACCATATATTTT. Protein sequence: CASSLAGNGAGNTIYF.